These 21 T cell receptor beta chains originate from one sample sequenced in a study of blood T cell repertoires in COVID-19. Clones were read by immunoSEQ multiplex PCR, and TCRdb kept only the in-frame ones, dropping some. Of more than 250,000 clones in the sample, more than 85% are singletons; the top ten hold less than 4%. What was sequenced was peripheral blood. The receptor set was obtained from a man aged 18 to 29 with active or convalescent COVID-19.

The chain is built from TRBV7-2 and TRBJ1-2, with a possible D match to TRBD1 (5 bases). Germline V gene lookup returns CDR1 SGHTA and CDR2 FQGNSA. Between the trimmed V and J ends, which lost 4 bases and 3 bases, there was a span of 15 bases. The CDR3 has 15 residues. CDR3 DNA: TGTGCCAGCAGCTCCGGGACTGGGGCGGACTATGGCTACACCTTC. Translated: CASSSGTGADYGYTF.

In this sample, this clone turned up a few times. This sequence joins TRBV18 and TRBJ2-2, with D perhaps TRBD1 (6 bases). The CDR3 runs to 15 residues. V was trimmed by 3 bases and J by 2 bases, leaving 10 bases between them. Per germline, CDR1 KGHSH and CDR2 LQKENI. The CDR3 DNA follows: TGTGCCAGCTCACCCCTGGACAGTAACACCGGGGAGCTGTTTTTT. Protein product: CASSPLDSNTGELFF.

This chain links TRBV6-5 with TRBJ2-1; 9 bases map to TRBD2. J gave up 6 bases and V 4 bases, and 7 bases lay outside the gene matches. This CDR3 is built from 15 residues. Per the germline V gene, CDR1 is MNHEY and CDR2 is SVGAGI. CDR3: CASSLIAGAGNEQFF. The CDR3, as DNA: TGTGCCAGCAGTTTAATAGCGGGGGCGGGCAATGAGCAGTTCTTC.

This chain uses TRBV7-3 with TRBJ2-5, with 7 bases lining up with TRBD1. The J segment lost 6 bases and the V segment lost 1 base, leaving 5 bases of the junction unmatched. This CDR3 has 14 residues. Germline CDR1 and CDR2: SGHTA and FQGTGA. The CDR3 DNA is TGTGCCAGCAGCTTAAGGCAGGGGGTGCAGACCCAGTACTTC. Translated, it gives CASSLRQGVQTQYF.

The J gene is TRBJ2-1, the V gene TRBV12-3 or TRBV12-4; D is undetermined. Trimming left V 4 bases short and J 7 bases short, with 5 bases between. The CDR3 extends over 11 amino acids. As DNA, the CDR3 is TGTGCCAGCAGTTCTCGTAATGAGCAGTTCTTC. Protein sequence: CASSSRNEQFF.

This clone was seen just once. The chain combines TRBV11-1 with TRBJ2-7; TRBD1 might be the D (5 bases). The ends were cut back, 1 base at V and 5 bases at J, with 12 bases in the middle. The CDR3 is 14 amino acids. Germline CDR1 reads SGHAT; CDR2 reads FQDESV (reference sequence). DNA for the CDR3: TGTGCCAGCAGCTTAGTCCAGGGATTCAACGAGCAGTACTTC. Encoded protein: CASSLVQGFNEQYF. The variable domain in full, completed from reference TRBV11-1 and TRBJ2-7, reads EAEVAQSPRYKITEKSQAVAFWCDPISGHATLYWYRQILGQGPELLVQFQDESVVDDSQLPKDRFSAERLKGVDSTLKIQPAELGDSAMYLCASSLVQGFNEQYFGPGTRLTVT.

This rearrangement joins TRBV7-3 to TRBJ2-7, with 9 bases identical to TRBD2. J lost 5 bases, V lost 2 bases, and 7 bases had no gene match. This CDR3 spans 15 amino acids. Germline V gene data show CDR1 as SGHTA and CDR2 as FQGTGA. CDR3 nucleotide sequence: TGTGCCAGCAGCTTATTTAGCGGGAGCATGAACGAGCAGTACTTC. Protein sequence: CASSLFSGSMNEQYF.

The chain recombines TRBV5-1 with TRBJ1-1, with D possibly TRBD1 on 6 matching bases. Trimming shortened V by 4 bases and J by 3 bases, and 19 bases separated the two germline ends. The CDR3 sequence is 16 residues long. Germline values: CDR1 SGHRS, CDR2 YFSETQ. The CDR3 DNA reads TGCGCCAGCAGCCTCCGGGACCCCGCAGGGGACACTGAAGCTTTCTTT. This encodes CASSLRDPAGDTEAFF. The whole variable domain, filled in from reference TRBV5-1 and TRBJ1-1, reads KAGVTQTPRYLIKTRGQQVTLSCSPISGHRSVSWYQQTPGQGLQFLFEYFSETQRNKGNFPGRFSGRQFSNSRSEMNVSTLELGDSALYLCASSLRDPAGDTEAFFGQGTRLTVV.

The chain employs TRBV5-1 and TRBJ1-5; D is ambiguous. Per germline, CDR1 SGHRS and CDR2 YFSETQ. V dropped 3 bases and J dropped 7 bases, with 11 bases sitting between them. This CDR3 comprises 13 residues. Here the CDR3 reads CASSSWAGQPQHF. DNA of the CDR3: TGCGCCAGCAGCTCATGGGCAGGACAGCCCCAGCATTTT.

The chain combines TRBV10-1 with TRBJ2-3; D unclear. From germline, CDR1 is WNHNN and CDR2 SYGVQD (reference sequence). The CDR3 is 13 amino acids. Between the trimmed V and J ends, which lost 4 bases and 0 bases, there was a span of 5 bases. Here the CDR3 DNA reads TGCGCCAGCAGTGGGGCTAGCACAGATACGCAGTATTTT. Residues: CASSGASTDTQYF.

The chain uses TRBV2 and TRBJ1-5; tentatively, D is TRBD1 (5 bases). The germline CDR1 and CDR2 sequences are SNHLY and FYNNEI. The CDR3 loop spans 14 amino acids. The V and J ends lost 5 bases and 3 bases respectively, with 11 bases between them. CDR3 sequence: CASSPRQPNQPQHF. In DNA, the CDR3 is TGTGCCAGCAGTCCCAGACAGCCCAATCAGCCCCAGCATTTT.

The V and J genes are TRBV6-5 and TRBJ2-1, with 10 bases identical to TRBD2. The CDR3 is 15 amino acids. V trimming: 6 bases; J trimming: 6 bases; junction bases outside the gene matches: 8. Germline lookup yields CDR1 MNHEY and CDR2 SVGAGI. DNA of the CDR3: TGTGCCAGCAGAAAACTAGCGGGATTAATCAATGAGCAGTTCTTC. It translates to CASRKLAGLINEQFF.

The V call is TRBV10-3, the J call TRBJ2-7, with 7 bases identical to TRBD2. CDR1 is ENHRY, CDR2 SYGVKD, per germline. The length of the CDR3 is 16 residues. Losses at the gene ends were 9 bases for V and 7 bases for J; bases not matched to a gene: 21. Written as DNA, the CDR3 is TGTGCCATTGGGGCCCTGGAGGCCGGACCCGGGGGGGAGCAGTACTTC. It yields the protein CAIGALEAGPGGEQYF.

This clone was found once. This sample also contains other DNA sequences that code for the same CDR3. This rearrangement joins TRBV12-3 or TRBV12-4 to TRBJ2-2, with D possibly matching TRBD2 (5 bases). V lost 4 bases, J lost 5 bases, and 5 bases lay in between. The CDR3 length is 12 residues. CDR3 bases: TGTGCCAGCAGTTCGGGGACCGGGGAGCTGTTTTTT. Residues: CASSSGTGELFF.

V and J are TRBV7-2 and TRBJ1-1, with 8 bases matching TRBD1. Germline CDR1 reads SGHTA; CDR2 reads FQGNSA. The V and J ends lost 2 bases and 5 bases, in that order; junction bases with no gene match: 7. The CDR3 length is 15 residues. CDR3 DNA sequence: TGTGCCAGCAGCTTAATCGGACAGGGTTGGACTGAAGCTTTCTTT. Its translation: CASSLIGQGWTEAFF.

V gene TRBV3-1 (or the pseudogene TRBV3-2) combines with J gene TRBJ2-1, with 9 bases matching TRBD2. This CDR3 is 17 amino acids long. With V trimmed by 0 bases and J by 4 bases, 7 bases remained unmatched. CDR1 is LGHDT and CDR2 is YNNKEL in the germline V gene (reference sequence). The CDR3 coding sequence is TGTGCCAGCAGCCAAGATAGCGGGGGCATAGGATACAATGAGCAGTTCTTC. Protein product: CASSQDSGGIGYNEQFF.

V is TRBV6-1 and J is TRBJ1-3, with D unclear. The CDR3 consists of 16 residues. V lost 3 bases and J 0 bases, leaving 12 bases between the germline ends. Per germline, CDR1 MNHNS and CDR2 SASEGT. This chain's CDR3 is CASSDSYAGSGNTIYF. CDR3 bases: TGTGCCAGCAGTGATTCCTATGCAGGCTCTGGAAACACCATATATTTT.

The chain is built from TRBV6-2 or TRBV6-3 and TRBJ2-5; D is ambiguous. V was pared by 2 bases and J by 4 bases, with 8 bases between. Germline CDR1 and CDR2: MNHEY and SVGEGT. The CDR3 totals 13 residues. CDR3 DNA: TGTGCCAGCAGTTACATCCAGGCAGAGACCCAGTACTTC. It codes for CASSYIQAETQYF.

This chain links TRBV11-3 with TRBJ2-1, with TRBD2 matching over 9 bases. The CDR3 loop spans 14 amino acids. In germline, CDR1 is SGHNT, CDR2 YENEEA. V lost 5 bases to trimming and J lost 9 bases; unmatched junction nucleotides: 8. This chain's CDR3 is CASSLGRGGSEQFF. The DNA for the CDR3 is TGTGCCAGCAGCCTGGGGCGGGGGGGCAGTGAGCAGTTCTTC.

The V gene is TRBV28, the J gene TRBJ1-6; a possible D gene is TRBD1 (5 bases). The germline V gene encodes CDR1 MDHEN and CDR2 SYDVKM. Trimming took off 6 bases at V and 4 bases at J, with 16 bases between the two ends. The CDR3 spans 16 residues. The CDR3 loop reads CASSPSGLSYNSPLHF. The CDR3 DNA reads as TGTGCCAGCAGCCCCTCAGGGCTTAGTTATAATTCACCCCTCCACTTT.

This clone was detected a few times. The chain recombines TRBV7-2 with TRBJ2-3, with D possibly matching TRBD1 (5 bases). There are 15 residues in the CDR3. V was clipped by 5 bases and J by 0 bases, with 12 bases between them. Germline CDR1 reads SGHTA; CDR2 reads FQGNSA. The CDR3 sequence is CASSEQVSSTDTQYF. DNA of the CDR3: TGTGCCAGCAGCGAACAGGTTTCTAGCACAGATACGCAGTATTTT.